Below, 7 T cell receptor beta chains from the same sample are listed, as sequenced in a study of shared clonotypes between healthy human individuals. Method: immunoSEQ multiplex PCR; TCRdb's copy keeps in-frame clones and lacks some. The sample consists of 2 million to 2.5 million clones, just over 90% of them appearing once. Sequenced: naive CD4+ T cells from PBMCs. As for subset: CD45RA+ positively selected. The source of these receptors is a man in his late teens or twenties in good health. Some clones in this sample may be carry-over from other donors' samples.

This chain connects TRBV13 to TRBJ2-1; TRBD1 might be the D (6 bases). In germline, CDR1 is PRHDT, CDR2 FYEKMQ (reference sequence). The CDR3 totals 14 residues. V lost 2 bases and J lost 7, with 12 bases in between. The CDR3 DNA reads as TGTGCCAGCAGCTTACGGGCACAGGGAAATGAGCAGTTCTTC. Translated: CASSLRAQGNEQFF.

V usage is TRBV5-1 and J usage is TRBJ2-6; 10 positions agree with TRBD1. The J segment lost 2 bases and the V segment lost 2 bases, leaving 7 bases of the junction unmatched. The germline CDR1 and CDR2 sequences are SGHRS and YFSETQ. The CDR3 spans 18 residues. CDR3 nucleotide sequence: TGCGCCAGCAGCTTAGGGACAGGGGTATCTACTGGGGCCAACGTCCTGACTTTC. As protein: CASSLGTGVSTGANVLTF.

The CDR3 protein is CASSFRDSRYNEQFF. In DNA, the CDR3 is TGTGCCAGCAGCTTCCGGGACAGCCGTTACAATGAGCAGTTCTTC. The chain links TRBV7-3 to TRBJ2-1; 7 bases match TRBD1. The germline gives CDR1 SGHTA, CDR2 FQGTGA. With 3 bases clipped from V and 4 bases from J, the junction kept 6 bases outside the gene matches. CDR3 length: 15 residues.

The chain carries TRBV2 and TRBJ2-2; 12 bases match TRBD2. This CDR3 is 13 amino acids long. V lost 10 bases, J lost 5 bases, and 2 bases stayed unmatched. In germline, CDR1 is SNHLY, CDR2 FYNNEI. CDR3 sequence: CATLAGGTGELFF. Here the CDR3 DNA reads TGTGCCACCCTAGCGGGGGGGACCGGGGAGCTGTTTTTT. The full variable domain, completed using reference TRBV2 and TRBJ2-2, is EPEVTQTPSHQVTQMGQEVILRCVPISNHLYFYWYRQILGQKVEFLVSFYNNEISEKSEIFDDQFSVERPDGSNFTLKIRSTKLEDSAMYFCATLAGGTGELFFGEGSRLTVL.

CDR3 DNA: TGTGCCAGCAGAGAGACAGGATACGAGCAGTACTTC. It codes for CASRETGYEQYF. This chain joins TRBV6-1 and TRBJ2-7, with D perhaps matching TRBD1 (6 bases). Between the trimmed V and J ends, which lost 6 bases and 4 bases, there was a span of 10 bases. Germline values: CDR1 MNHNS, CDR2 SASEGT. The CDR3 loop spans 12 amino acids.

This rearrangement joins TRBV9 to TRBJ2-3, with D perhaps matching TRBD1 (6 bases). Germline assignment: CDR1 SGDLS and CDR2 YYNGEE. V lost 3 bases, J lost 0 bases, and 14 bases lay in between. This CDR3 is built from 16 residues. DNA of the CDR3: TGTGCCAGCAGCGCGATTGGACAGCCTAGCACAGATACGCAGTATTTT. It specifies CASSAIGQPSTDTQYF.

This clone occurred once. This chain joins TRBV5-6 and TRBJ2-5; 7 bases line up with TRBD2. This CDR3 is 15 amino acids long. With V trimmed by 1 base and J by 5 bases, 8 bases remained unmatched. From germline, CDR1 is SGHDT and CDR2 YYEEEE. CDR3 loop: CASSLRMGGSETQYF. The CDR3 nucleotides read TGTGCCAGCAGCTTGCGGATGGGGGGGTCGGAGACCCAGTACTTC.